This T cell receptor (beta chain) was identified during a study of blood T cell repertoires in COVID-19. Across the study: The samples span acute and convalescent COVID-19 from the United States, Italy and Spain. PBMCs, B-cell-depleted T cells, or T cells provided the cDNA or gDNA that made up the material.

In the original workflow: Estimates of nucleated cell counts were drawn from the amplification of reference gene primers. Sequenced by immunoSEQ multiplex PCR; TCRdb stores in-frame clones only, minus some. V, J and clone size are taken as reported in that table, and D and trimming were inferred from the DNA itself. The data hold around 59,000 clones, with 73% observed a single time. This CDR3 is built from 12 residues. The germline V and J ends were trimmed by 8 bases and 0 bases, with 8 bases remaining between them. Per germline, CDR1 GTSNPN and CDR2 SVGIG (reference sequence). The sample comprised peripheral blood. The chain has TRBV30 and TRBJ1-3, with a tentative D call TRBD1 (6 bases). The TCR sequence derives from a woman aged 50 to 65 with active or convalescent COVID-19. This CDR3 reads CAGGGSGNTIYF. CDR3 nucleotide sequence: TGTGCCGGGGGCGGCTCTGGAAACACCATATATTTT.